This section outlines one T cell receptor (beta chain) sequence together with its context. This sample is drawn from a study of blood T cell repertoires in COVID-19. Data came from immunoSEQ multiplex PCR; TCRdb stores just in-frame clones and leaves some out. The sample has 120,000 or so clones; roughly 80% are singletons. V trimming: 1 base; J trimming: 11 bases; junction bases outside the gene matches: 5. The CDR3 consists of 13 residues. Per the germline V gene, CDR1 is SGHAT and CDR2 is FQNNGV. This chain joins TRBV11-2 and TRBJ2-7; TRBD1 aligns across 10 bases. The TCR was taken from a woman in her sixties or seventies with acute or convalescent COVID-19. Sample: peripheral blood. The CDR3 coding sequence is TGTGCCAGCAGCTTAGGCGGGACAGGGGAGAAGTACTTC. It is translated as CASSLGGTGEKYF.